These 23 T cell receptor beta chains originate from one sample sequenced in a study of blood T cell repertoires in COVID-19. Assay used: immunoSEQ multiplex PCR; TCRdb lists only in-frame clones, some missing. This sample yields roughly 100,000 clones, of which around 87% are seen a single time; nearly 20% belongs to the top ten. The sample consisted of peripheral blood. These receptors all come from a human donor in a cohort sampled during active COVID-19.

The DNA for the CDR3 is TGTGCCAGCAGCGTAGTTAACACGTGGAATGAGCAGTTCTTC. This sequence encodes CASSVVNTWNEQFF. The chain uses TRBV9 and TRBJ2-1; D is uncertain. In germline, CDR1 is SGDLS, CDR2 YYNGEE. The CDR3 loop spans 14 amino acids. Trimming left V 0 bases short and J 7 bases short, with 11 bases between.

J is TRBJ2-2 and V is TRBV7-6; tentative D call: TRBD2 (6 bases). V gave up 2 bases and J gave up 7 bases, with 14 bases separating them. The CDR3 runs to 15 residues. The germline V gene encodes CDR1 SGHVS and CDR2 FNYEAQ. For the CDR3, the DNA is TGTGCCAGCAGCTTAATCGGGAGTTATGTCGGGGAGCTGTTTTTT. Protein sequence: CASSLIGSYVGELFF.

J is TRBJ2-7 and V is TRBV7-3; 8 bases agree with TRBD2. The CDR3 is 14 amino acids. V dropped 4 bases and J dropped 4; count of bases not matched to a gene: 6. Germline CDR1 and CDR2: SGHTA and FQGTGA. CDR3 amino acids: CASSWTGGDYEQYF. The CDR3 DNA reads as TGTGCCAGCAGCTGGACCGGGGGGGATTACGAGCAGTACTTC.

This sequence joins TRBV19 and TRBJ2-1; 7 bases are shared with TRBD2. The CDR3 contains 15 residues. Looked up from germline, CDR1 is LNHDA and CDR2 is SQIVND (reference sequence). V gave up 2 bases and J gave up 4 bases; unmatched junction bases: 5. The CDR3 DNA sequence: TGTGCCAGTAGTATATCTAGCGGCCCATACAATGAGCAGTTCTTC. Translation: CASSISSGPYNEQFF. Filled out from reference TRBV19 and TRBJ2-1, the complete variable domain reads DGGITQSPKYLFRKEGQNVTLSCEQNLNHDAMYWYRQDPGQGLRLIYYSQIVNDFQKGDIAEGYSVSREKKESFPLTVTSAQKNPTAFYLCASSISSGPYNEQFFGPGTRLTVL.

The genes are TRBV24-1 and TRBJ2-7, with D unresolved. Germline V CDR1 and CDR2: KGHDR, SFDVKD. The CDR3 consists of 11 residues. V was clipped by 8 bases and J by 0 bases, with 4 bases between them. CDR3: CATTGSYEQYF. CDR3 bases: TGTGCCACCACAGGCTCCTACGAGCAGTACTTC.

The chain uses TRBV5-6 and TRBJ2-7, with unresolved D. Deletions cut 2 bases from V and 4 bases from J, with 13 bases between. This CDR3 spans 14 amino acids. Germline V lookup: CDR1 SGHDT, CDR2 YYEEEE. For the CDR3, the DNA is TGTGCCAGCAGCTTCGGAGATACTCTTTACGAGCAGTACTTC. It is translated as CASSFGDTLYEQYF.

The V and J genes are TRBV5-5 and TRBJ1-3; D unclear. Trimming stripped 4 bases from V and 0 bases from J, with 17 bases between. The CDR3 covers 17 residues. Germline V gene data show CDR1 as SGHKS and CDR2 as YYEKEE (reference sequence). As DNA, the CDR3 is TGTGCCAGCAGCCGGTACGACACCTTGCTCTCTGGAAACACCATATATTTT. It specifies CASSRYDTLLSGNTIYF.

The chain combines TRBV4-1 with TRBJ2-7; D is perhaps TRBD2 (6 bases). Trimming removed 1 base at V and 6 bases at J, with 13 bases between. The CDR3 runs 14 residues. CDR1 and CDR2 (germline): MGHRA, YSYEKL. For the CDR3, the DNA is TGCGCCAGCAGCCAAGGAAGGGAGGTGGGCGAGCAGTACTTC. Protein sequence: CASSQGREVGEQYF.

V is TRBV13 and J is TRBJ1-6, with 11 bases aligning to TRBD1. The CDR3 is made up of 16 amino acids. Trimming removed 5 bases from V and 7 bases from J; junction bases left unmatched: 7. Germline V gives CDR1 PRHDT, CDR2 FYEKMQ (reference sequence). The DNA of the CDR3 is TGTGCCAGCAGCCCACGGACAGGGGGCGAGAATTCACCCCTCCACTTT. Translating gives CASSPRTGGENSPLHF.

This chain joins TRBV4-1 and TRBJ2-2; tentatively, D is TRBD1 (6 bases). CDR3 length equals 14 residues. Germline CDR1 is MGHRA and CDR2 is YSYEKL. The germline V and J ends were trimmed by 4 bases and 6 bases, with 12 bases remaining between them. The CDR3 region is CASSPGVSAGELFF. The CDR3 DNA reads as TGCGCCAGCAGCCCAGGGGTCTCAGCCGGGGAGCTGTTTTTT.

The CDR3: CASSLEGHPQETQYF. CDR3 coding DNA: TGTGCCAGCAGCTTGGAGGGACATCCCCAAGAGACCCAGTACTTC. The genes are TRBV5-4 and TRBJ2-5, with D possibly TRBD1 on 6 matching bases. V was clipped by 0 bases and J by 1 base, with 10 bases between them. Germline loops: CDR1 SGHNT, CDR2 YYREEE (reference sequence). This CDR3 has 15 residues.

The chain couples TRBV6-4 to TRBJ1-1; D is ambiguous. Trimming removed 5 bases at V and 4 bases at J, with 14 bases between. This CDR3 region has 14 residues. Germline V gene data show CDR1 as MRHNA and CDR2 as SNTAGT. The CDR3 here is CASSLTAGITEAFF. The CDR3 DNA follows: TGTGCCAGCAGTTTGACTGCGGGAATCACTGAAGCTTTCTTT.

The chain joins TRBV9 to TRBJ2-1, with D possibly matching TRBD2 (6 bases). There are 16 residues in the CDR3. CDR1 is SGDLS, CDR2 YYNGEE, per germline. Trimming left V 0 bases short and J 1 base short, with 11 bases between. This chain's CDR3 is CASSVGRGISYNEQFF. In nucleotides, the CDR3 is TGTGCCAGCAGCGTAGGCCGGGGGATTTCCTACAATGAGCAGTTCTTC.

The chain couples TRBV7-9 to TRBJ1-1; D is undetermined. This CDR3 has 14 amino acids. Trimming stripped 3 bases from V and 1 base from J, with 9 bases between. The germline CDR1 and CDR2 sequences are SEHNR and FQNEAQ (reference sequence). The CDR3 protein is CASSLQRRNTEAFF. The DNA for the CDR3 is TGTGCCAGCAGCTTGCAACGGAGGAACACTGAAGCTTTCTTT.

The chain carries TRBV4-1 and TRBJ2-7, with D possibly matching TRBD2 (6 bases). Trimming stripped 5 bases from V and 1 base from J, with 12 bases between. The length of the CDR3 is 14 residues. The V gene's germline CDR1 is MGHRA and CDR2 YSYEKL. CDR3 in DNA: TGCGCCAGCAGCATGCGGGACCAATCCTACGAGCAGTACTTC. Translation gives CASSMRDQSYEQYF.

This clone has only one observation. The rearrangement joins TRBV9 to TRBJ1-6; 11 bases map to TRBD1. The CDR3 consists of 18 residues. The germline CDR1 and CDR2 sequences are SGDLS and YYNGEE. V lost 4 bases to trimming and J lost 6 bases; unmatched junction nucleotides: 12. DNA for the CDR3: TGTGCCAGCAGCCCCCTCCGGGGACAGGGGGTAGGTAATTCACCCCTCCACTTT. Protein product: CASSPLRGQGVGNSPLHF.

This chain uses TRBV5-4 with TRBJ2-3; TRBD2 is a possible D gene (5 bases). CDR1 SGHNT and CDR2 YYREEE come from the germline V gene (reference sequence). CDR3 size: 14 residues. Trimming cost V 4 bases and J 2 bases, with 11 bases left between them. CDR3 DNA sequence: TGTGCCAGCAGCCGGGATCGTTTCACAGATACGCAGTATTTT. Translated, it gives CASSRDRFTDTQYF.

Ten or more counts support this clone. The chain recombines TRBV6-6 with TRBJ2-6; weak D call: TRBD2 (5 bases). Looked up from germline, CDR1 is MNHNY and CDR2 is SVGAGI (reference sequence). V was cut by 2 bases and J by 1 base, with 6 bases left in between. There are 15 residues in the CDR3. The CDR3 region is CASSYPGSGANVLTF. CDR3 nucleotide sequence: TGTGCCAGCAGTTACCCGGGGTCTGGGGCCAACGTCCTGACTTTC.

This clone was seen once. The chain combines TRBV11-2 with TRBJ2-1; 8 nucleotides match TRBD2. This CDR3 spans 17 amino acids. Unmatched junction bases numbered 8, after V lost 4 bases and J lost 0 bases. Germline-derived CDR1 and CDR2 are SGHAT and FQNNGV. CDR3 coding DNA: TGTGCCAGCAGCTACAGCGGGAGACCGAGCTCCTACAATGAGCAGTTCTTC. Translated: CASSYSGRPSSYNEQFF. Full variable domain (missing parts from reference TRBV11-2 and TRBJ2-1): EAGVAQSPRYKIIEKRQSVAFWCNPISGHATLYWYQQILGQGPKLLIQFQNNGVVDDSQLPKDRFSAERLKGVDSTLKIQPAKLEDSAVYLCASSYSGRPSSYNEQFFGPGTRLTVL.

The chain combines TRBV7-3 with TRBJ2-7; 13 nucleotides match TRBD2. CDR1 is SGHTA and CDR2 is FQGTGA in the germline V gene. The CDR3 sequence is 16 residues long. V shed 5 bases, J shed 4 bases, and the junction held 8 bases outside the gene matches. The CDR3 loop is CASSLEGTSGTYEQYF. The DNA for the CDR3 is TGTGCCAGCAGCCTAGAGGGGACTAGCGGGACTTACGAGCAGTACTTC.

The rearrangement links TRBV6-1 to TRBJ1-5; D may be TRBD1 (5 bases). V dropped 3 bases and J dropped 7 bases, with 22 bases sitting between them. CDR1 MNHNS and CDR2 SASEGT come from the germline V gene. The CDR3 sequence is 17 residues long. CDR3 sequence: CASSEIGAAGTRQPQHF. The DNA for the CDR3 is TGTGCCAGCAGTGAGATCGGGGCCGCGGGAACACGCCAGCCCCAGCATTTT.

This chain uses TRBV5-4 with TRBJ2-3, with a weak D call TRBD1 (6 bases). The CDR3 extends over 13 amino acids. Trimming removed 1 base from V and 4 bases from J, with 7 bases in between. Per germline, CDR1 SGHNT and CDR2 YYREEE (reference sequence). The CDR3 region has the DNA TGTGCCAGCAGCTTGAAGGGGGCAGATACGCAGTATTTT. Protein sequence: CASSLKGADTQYF.

The chain employs TRBV12-5 and TRBJ2-1; 8 bases are a match to TRBD1. Germline V gives CDR1 LGHNT, CDR2 FRNRAP. The V and J ends lost 6 bases and 7 bases, in that order; junction bases with no gene match: 8. This CDR3 is 14 amino acids long. The CDR3 here is CASGSGQGGNEQFF. CDR3 sequence (DNA): TGTGCTAGTGGCTCAGGACAGGGAGGTAATGAGCAGTTCTTC.